Sequencing of this T cell receptor (beta chain) was carried out in a study of blood T cell repertoires in COVID-19. The repertoire was sequenced with immunoSEQ multiplex PCR; TCRdb's copy has only in-frame clones and lacks some. The sample lists some 71,000 clones; just over 90% were seen once. Germline CDR1 is MNHEY and CDR2 is SVGAGI. This CDR3 comprises 15 residues. The V gene end was trimmed by 6 bases and the J gene end by 4 bases; junction bases not matched to a gene: 8. Sequencing was performed on peripheral blood. The chain couples TRBV6-5 to TRBJ1-1, with TRBD1 matching 10 bases. The source of this sequence is a woman in her late teens or twenties with acute or convalescent COVID-19. For the CDR3, the DNA is TGTGCCAGCAGGAGACAGGGGGCTGGTCCCACTGAAGCTTTCTTT. This encodes CASRRQGAGPTEAFF.